Sequencing of this T cell receptor (beta chain) was carried out in a study of T cells in narcolepsy. In germline, CDR1 is SNHLY, CDR2 FYNNEI. This CDR3 region has 11 residues. Trimming pared 6 bases from V and 6 bases from J, leaving 9 bases between. Assay: immunoSEQ multiplex PCR; the TCRdb copy retains only in-frame clones and omits some. The sample includes around 26,000 clones, 60% to 75% of them seen just once. This clone was seen a few times. Specimen: memory (CD45RA-) CD4+ T cells from blood. The chain has TRBV2 and TRBJ2-7, with D possibly being TRBD2 (5 bases). The TCR comes from a human donor in good health. This CDR3 reads CASRSGPEQYF. In DNA, the CDR3 is TGTGCCAGCAGGAGCGGCCCCGAGCAGTACTTC.